Below, 26 T cell receptor beta chains from the same sample are listed, as sequenced in a study of blood T cell repertoires in COVID-19. This table comes from immunoSEQ multiplex PCR, and its TCRdb copy is limited to in-frame clones, with some not included. The sample contains about 260,000 clones, 80% to 90% of which appear only once. What was sequenced was peripheral blood. The source is a man aged 25-40 years with active or convalescent COVID-19.

The J gene is TRBJ1-2, the V gene TRBV2; 7 bases agree with TRBD1. Looked up from germline, CDR1 is SNHLY and CDR2 is FYNNEI. This CDR3 has 13 residues. The V segment lost 5 bases and the J segment 8 bases; nucleotides outside the gene matches: 8. In nucleotides, the CDR3 is TGTGCCAGCAGTCGGCAGGGGGACAAAGGCTACACCTTC. It encodes CASSRQGDKGYTF.

The chain carries TRBV7-8 and TRBJ2-3; 8 nucleotides agree with TRBD2. Germline V gives CDR1 SGHVS, CDR2 FQNEAQ. The CDR3 runs 13 residues. In nucleotides, the CDR3 is TGTGCAAACGGGGGGGCCGATTTAGATACGCAGTATTTT. Its protein product is CANGGADLDTQYF.

This chain links TRBV11-2 with TRBJ1-2, with 8 bases identical to TRBD1. The germline gives CDR1 SGHAT, CDR2 FQNNGV. The CDR3 runs 15 residues. The J segment lost 1 base and the V segment lost 4 bases, leaving 5 bases of the junction unmatched. CDR3 DNA sequence: TGTGCCAGCAGCTGGGGACAGGAAAGTAACTATGGCTACACCTTC. Amino acid sequence: CASSWGQESNYGYTF.

CDR3 in amino acids: CASSQDLGVLPGQLYGYTF. The DNA of the CDR3 is TGCGCCAGCAGCCAAGATCTTGGGGTCCTCCCGGGACAGCTCTATGGCTACACCTTC. The gene calls are TRBV4-3 and TRBJ1-2; 7 bases match TRBD1. V dropped 0 bases and J dropped 4; count of bases not matched to a gene: 17. Germline V CDR1 and CDR2: LGHNA, YSLEER. The CDR3 loop spans 19 amino acids.

This rearrangement joins TRBV4-2 to TRBJ2-1; 13 nucleotides align to TRBD2. The V gene end was trimmed by 4 bases and the J gene end by 0 bases; junction bases not matched to a gene: 6. Germline CDR1 reads LGHNA; CDR2 reads YNFKEQ. The CDR3 covers 18 residues. CDR3 residues: CASSPWTSGGTSYNEQFF. Here the CDR3 DNA reads TGTGCCAGCAGCCCCTGGACTAGCGGGGGTACCTCCTACAATGAGCAGTTCTTC.

The chain joins TRBV7-9 to TRBJ2-1; maybe TRBD1 (5 bases). CDR3 size: 14 residues. Germline CDR1 reads SEHNR; CDR2 reads FQNEAQ (reference sequence). V was cut by 2 bases and J by 5 bases, with 10 bases left in between. CDR3 sequence reads: CASSLQGKDNEQFF. CDR3 nucleotides: TGTGCCAGCAGCTTACAGGGCAAGGACAATGAGCAGTTCTTC. Full variable domain (rest looked up from reference TRBV7-9 and TRBJ2-1): DTGVSQNPRHKITKRGQNVTFRCDPISEHNRLYWYRQTLGQGPEFLTYFQNEAQLEKSRLLSDRFSAERPKGSFSTLEIQRTEQGDSAMYLCASSLQGKDNEQFFGPGTRLTVL.

The V and J genes are TRBV13 and TRBJ1-2, with D perhaps TRBD1 (5 bases). Germline values: CDR1 PRHDT, CDR2 FYEKMQ (reference sequence). This CDR3 has 14 residues. V was trimmed by 1 base and J by 4 bases, leaving 10 bases between them. The CDR3 DNA reads as TGTGCCAGCAGCTTAGCAGGGCAGCGCTATGGCTACACCTTC. Its protein product is CASSLAGQRYGYTF.

This chain uses TRBV3-1 (or the pseudogene TRBV3-2) with TRBJ1-2; 7 bases are shared with TRBD1. This CDR3 comprises 14 residues. The junction had 10 bases not matched to a gene; V was cut back by 4 bases and J by 8 bases. Per the germline V gene, CDR1 is LGHDT and CDR2 is YNNKEL (reference sequence). In DNA form, the CDR3 reads TGTGCCAGCAGCCTCCACGGACAGGTGTACGGCTACACCTTC. Its protein product is CASSLHGQVYGYTF.

The CDR3: CASSQTGGSARNYGYTF. CDR3 in DNA: TGTGCCAGCAGCCAGACAGGGGGCTCGGCGCGTAACTATGGCTACACCTTC. The chain combines TRBV3-1 (or the pseudogene TRBV3-2) with TRBJ1-2; 10 nucleotides align to TRBD1. Germline V gene sequence: CDR1 LGHDT, CDR2 YNNKEL (reference sequence). V shed 3 bases and J 1 base; nucleotides not matched to a gene: 8. The CDR3 has 17 residues.

In its sample, this clone was seen a few times. This chain joins TRBV30 and TRBJ2-3; a possible D gene is TRBD2 (7 bases). Trimming took 4 bases from V and 4 from J, leaving 18 bases between them. This CDR3 is 15 amino acids long. CDR1 and CDR2 from the germline V gene are GTSNPN and SVGIG (reference sequence). The CDR3 protein is CAWTFNGGASDTQYF. CDR3 sequence (DNA): TGTGCCTGGACCTTTAATGGGGGGGCCTCAGATACGCAGTATTTT.

This sequence joins TRBV12-5 and TRBJ2-3, with D perhaps TRBD2 (6 bases). Trimming removed 7 bases at V and 3 bases at J, with 17 bases between. The CDR3 consists of 15 residues. Germline CDR1 LGHNT, CDR2 FRNRAP. Written as DNA, the CDR3 is TGTGCTAGTGCCACACTAGGAGGGGCAACAGATACGCAGTATTTT. Protein: CASATLGGATDTQYF.

The chain combines TRBV20-1 with TRBJ2-5; weak D call: TRBD2 (6 bases). Trimming removed 3 bases from V and 2 bases from J, with 13 bases in between. The germline CDR1 and CDR2 sequences are DFQATT and SNEGSKA (reference sequence). The CDR3 consists of 14 residues. The CDR3 bases are TGCAGTGCTAGTCCGGGGGTGCAGCAAGAGACCCAGTACTTC. This translates into CSASPGVQQETQYF.

The genes are TRBV5-1 and TRBJ1-2, with TRBD1 matching over 9 bases. CDR1 and CDR2 from the germline V gene are SGHRS and YFSETQ. CDR3 length: 13 amino acids. V lost 4 bases to trimming and J lost 5 bases; unmatched junction nucleotides: 3. CDR3 sequence: CASSKDRGYGYTF. CDR3 DNA: TGCGCCAGCAGCAAGGACAGGGGTTATGGCTACACCTTC.

V usage is TRBV19 and J usage is TRBJ2-4; D not certain. The germline V gene has CDR1 LNHDA and CDR2 SQIVND (reference sequence). This CDR3 region has 12 residues. V was trimmed by 6 bases and J by 7 bases, leaving 10 bases between them. DNA for the CDR3: TGTGCCAGTAGCGCGAGATGGAACATTCAGTACTTC. Residues: CASSARWNIQYF.

J is TRBJ2-3 and V is TRBV2, with TRBD2 identical over 7 bases. This CDR3 is built from 15 residues. Germline lookup yields CDR1 SNHLY and CDR2 FYNNEI. The V segment lost 5 bases and the J segment 0 bases; nucleotides outside the gene matches: 5. CDR3 region: CASSILAISTDTQYF. As DNA, the CDR3 is TGTGCCAGCAGTATACTAGCGATTAGCACAGATACGCAGTATTTT.

The chain is built from TRBV11-3 and TRBJ2-2, with TRBD2 identical over 13 bases. The CDR3 extends over 17 amino acids. The V segment lost 5 bases and the J segment 6 bases; nucleotides outside the gene matches: 9. CDR1 SGHNT and CDR2 YENEEA come from the germline V gene. CDR3 bases: TGTGCCAGCAGCCCCGAAGGACTAGCGGGGGAATCCGGGGAGCTGTTTTTT. It yields the protein CASSPEGLAGESGELFF.

J is TRBJ2-1 and V is TRBV6-5, with D possibly matching TRBD2 (5 bases). This CDR3 is 16 amino acids long. V lost 0 bases to trimming and J lost 2 bases, with 11 bases between them. Germline CDR1 is MNHEY and CDR2 is SVGAGI. This CDR3 is CASSYSTGVAYNEQFF. CDR3 in DNA: TGTGCCAGCAGTTACTCGACCGGGGTTGCCTACAATGAGCAGTTCTTC.

In its sample, this clone was seen once. The CDR3 reads CASSSTSGAYNEQFF. Here the CDR3 DNA reads TGCGCCAGCAGCTCCACTAGCGGGGCCTACAATGAGCAGTTCTTC. This chain joins TRBV5-1 and TRBJ2-1, with TRBD2 matching over 10 bases. The V gene end was trimmed by 3 bases and the J gene end by 2 bases; junction bases not matched to a gene: 2. Germline CDR1 and CDR2: SGHRS and YFSETQ. The CDR3 length is 15 residues.

The chain links TRBV6-5 to TRBJ2-3; D is perhaps TRBD1 (6 bases). V lost 7 bases and J lost 5, with 13 bases in between. The germline V gene has CDR1 MNHEY and CDR2 SVGAGI. This CDR3 spans 13 amino acids. The CDR3 region is CASKGQGKDTQYF. The CDR3 DNA follows: TGTGCCAGCAAGGGGCAGGGGAAAGATACGCAGTATTTT.

This chain uses TRBV19 with TRBJ2-1, with 8 bases fitting TRBD1. The CDR3 spans 17 residues. The V segment lost 2 bases and the J segment 5 bases; nucleotides outside the gene matches: 11. Looked up from germline, CDR1 is LNHDA and CDR2 is SQIVND (reference sequence). This CDR3 is CASSIYSGQGLNNEQFF. CDR3 bases: TGTGCCAGTAGTATATACTCCGGACAGGGCCTAAACAATGAGCAGTTCTTC.

The V gene is TRBV2, the J gene TRBJ2-6; D is unresolved. The V and J ends lost 5 bases and 3 bases respectively, with 8 bases between them. CDR1 is SNHLY and CDR2 is FYNNEI in the germline V gene. The length of the CDR3 is 14 residues. CDR3 sequence reads: CASSPGFGANVLTF. CDR3 DNA: TGTGCCAGCAGTCCCGGGTTTGGGGCCAACGTCCTGACTTTC.

J is TRBJ2-5 and V is TRBV5-6, with 8 bases that match TRBD2. Germline CDR1 and CDR2: SGHDT and YYEEEE. The CDR3 extends over 16 amino acids. V shed 0 bases, J shed 1 base, and the junction held 5 bases outside the gene matches. CDR3 in amino acids: CASSLAFSGAQETQYF. CDR3 coding DNA: TGTGCCAGCAGCTTGGCCTTTAGCGGGGCCCAAGAGACCCAGTACTTC. Using reference TRBV5-6 and TRBJ2-5 for the parts outside the CDR3, the full variable domain is DAGVTQSPTHLIKTRGQQVTLRCSPKSGHDTVSWYQQALGQGPQFIFQYYEEEERQRGNFPDRFSGHQFPNYSSELNVNALLLGDSALYLCASSLAFSGAQETQYFGPGTRLLVL.

This clone was counted between two and nine times. At one boundary the junction diverges from the germline segment, which might be a read error. The genes are TRBV18 and TRBJ1-2; no clear D. CDR1 and CDR2 from the germline V gene are KGHSH and LQKENI. This CDR3 is built from 15 residues. CDR3: CASSPQEGRGYGYTF. CDR3 nucleotides: TGTGCCAGCTCTCCACAAGAGGGTAGAGGCTATGGCTACACCTTC.

The rearrangement uses TRBV4-1 and TRBJ2-1, with 7 bases fitting TRBD2. J gave up 10 bases and V 0 bases, and 9 bases lay outside the gene matches. Per germline, CDR1 MGHRA and CDR2 YSYEKL. The CDR3 contains 15 residues. The CDR3 region has the DNA TGCGCCAGCAGCCAAGATTCGTTCCTAGCGGACGAGCAGTTCTTC. Its translation is CASSQDSFLADEQFF.

This chain uses TRBV15 with TRBJ1-4; D unclear. Trimming pared 1 base from V and 7 bases from J, leaving 10 bases between. The germline V gene encodes CDR1 LNHNV and CDR2 YYDKDF (reference sequence). The CDR3 consists of 14 residues. The CDR3 loop reads CATSRVPGTEKLFF. The CDR3 bases are TGTGCCACCAGCAGAGTACCGGGTACTGAAAAACTGTTTTTT.

The chain carries TRBV9 and TRBJ1-2; perhaps TRBD1 as D (5 bases). Between the trimmed V and J ends, which lost 3 bases and 5 bases, there was a span of 17 bases. This CDR3 region has 15 residues. Germline values: CDR1 SGDLS, CDR2 YYNGEE. The chain's CDR3 is CASSAGTDGGYGYTF. The DNA of the CDR3 is TGTGCCAGCAGCGCCGGGACCGACGGGGGGTATGGCTACACCTTC.